This passage covers 3 T cell receptor beta chains from one sample sequenced in a study of cytomegalovirus exposure and HLA in healthy donors. The PCR was carried out with 60 Vbeta primers and 13 Jbeta primers. Data came from immunoSEQ multiplex PCR; TCRdb stores just in-frame clones and leaves some out. The data hold around 300,000 clones, with 70% to 90% observed a single time. Sequencing was carried out using PBMCs. The origin of the receptors is a young woman in good health and CMV-seronegative.

This rearrangement joins TRBV18 to TRBJ1-1; D is undetermined. The CDR3 length is 13 residues. Trimming took 5 bases from V and 0 from J, leaving 7 bases between them. Per germline, CDR1 KGHSH and CDR2 LQKENI. The CDR3 DNA reads TGTGCCAGCTCAGACCAGGTGAACACTGAAGCTTTCTTT. This encodes CASSDQVNTEAFF.

The rearrangement links TRBV18 to TRBJ1-2; 8 bases are shared with TRBD1. The length of the CDR3 is 14 residues. Germline V gives CDR1 KGHSH, CDR2 LQKENI. Unmatched junction bases numbered 8, after V lost 6 bases and J lost 5 bases. The CDR3 region is CASSPDRGRYGYTF. The DNA of the CDR3 is TGTGCCAGCTCTCCCGACAGGGGCCGTTATGGCTACACCTTC.

The CDR3 nucleotides are TGTGCCACCAGCAGTGACGGGGGGGGCACAGATACGCAGTATTTT. It translates to CATSSDGGGTDTQYF. The chain has TRBV15 and TRBJ2-3; 8 positions match TRBD2. The germline gives CDR1 LNHNV, CDR2 YYDKDF (reference sequence). V lost 3 bases, J lost 1 base, and 3 bases stayed unmatched. The CDR3 extends over 15 amino acids.